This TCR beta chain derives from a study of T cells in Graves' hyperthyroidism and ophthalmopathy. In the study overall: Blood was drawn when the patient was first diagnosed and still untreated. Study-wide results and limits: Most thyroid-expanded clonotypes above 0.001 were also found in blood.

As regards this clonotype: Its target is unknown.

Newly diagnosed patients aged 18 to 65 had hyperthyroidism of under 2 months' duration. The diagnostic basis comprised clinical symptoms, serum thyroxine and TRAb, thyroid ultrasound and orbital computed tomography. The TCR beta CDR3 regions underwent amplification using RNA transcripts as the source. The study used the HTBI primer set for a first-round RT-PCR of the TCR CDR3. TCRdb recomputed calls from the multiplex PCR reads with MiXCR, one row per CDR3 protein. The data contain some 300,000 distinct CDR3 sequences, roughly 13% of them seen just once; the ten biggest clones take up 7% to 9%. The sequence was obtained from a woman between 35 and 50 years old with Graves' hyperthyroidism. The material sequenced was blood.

The CDR3 DNA sequence: TGTGCCAGCAGTCTAACAGGGGGGGGAGCCTACGAGCAGTACTTC. Protein: CASSLTGGGAYEQYF. The chain links TRBV27 to TRBJ2-7, with D possibly matching TRBD1 (8 bases). The CDR3 length is 15 residues. Trimming cost V 5 bases and J 2 bases, with 16 bases left between them. CDR1 and CDR2 (germline): MNHEY, SMNVEV (reference sequence).